The present entry profiles one T cell receptor (beta chain) with its context. Its antigen is unidentified. The record originates from a study of CD8 T cells in ankylosing spondylitis. Study results and limitations: Clones linked to the disease showed a CD8+ phenotype. They occurred at relatively low frequencies in peripheral blood. A TCR beta motif made of fewer than ten highly homologous variants seemed typical of ankylosing spondylitis blood. It was reported that disease-linked clones were significantly enriched in matched ankylosing spondylitis synovial fluid.

The V and J ends lost 0 bases and 3 bases respectively, with 15 bases between them. Germline V CDR1 and CDR2: SGDLS, YYNGEE. This CDR3 region has 16 residues. Libraries of TCR beta came from quantitative 5'-RACE with molecular barcodes. TCRdb re-derived calls from the 5' RACE reads in MiXCR, one entry per CDR3 protein. Counted here are approximately 25,000 distinct CDR3 sequences, about 2.5% occurring once; the ten biggest clones make up about 7.8%. The TCR sequence derives from a female donor with ankylosing spondylitis or in good health (not recorded which). The sequencing input was blood, either unsorted or a sorted T cell fraction (not recorded which). This chain connects TRBV9 to TRBJ1-1; D uncertain. The DNA of the CDR3 is TGTGCCAGCAGCGTAGGGGTTGGGTCAACGTACACTGAAGCTTTCTTT. Protein sequence: CASSVGVGSTYTEAFF.